These 32 T cell receptor beta chains originate from one sample sequenced in a study of T cell responses to AZD1222 COVID-19 vaccine. Sequencing was performed with immunoSEQ multiplex PCR; in TCRdb, only in-frame clones are kept and a portion is missing. The sample has 95,000 to 150,000 clones, about 92% seen once. Specimen: peripheral blood, collected 28 days after the second AZD1222 dose. All receptors derive from an adult who received the AZD1222 COVID-19 vaccine.

A single count supports this clone. The rearrangement joins TRBV5-5 to TRBJ1-5, with TRBD1 matching 9 bases. The CDR3 has 16 residues. Per the germline V gene, CDR1 is SGHKS and CDR2 is YYEKEE (reference sequence). The J segment lost 4 bases and the V segment lost 2 bases, leaving 7 bases of the junction unmatched. The CDR3 loop reads CASSFQGQGMNQPQHF. The CDR3 nucleotides read TGTGCCAGCAGCTTTCAGGGACAGGGCATGAATCAGCCCCAGCATTTT.

The rearrangement joins TRBV6-5 to TRBJ1-2; 7 bases agree with TRBD1. The CDR3 has 15 residues. CDR1 MNHEY and CDR2 SVGAGI come from the germline V gene. Losses at the gene ends were 1 base for V and 4 bases for J; bases not matched to a gene: 6. The CDR3 nucleotides read TGTGCCAGCAGTTACTTTTTAGGGGGCAGCTATGGCTACACCTTC. Its translation: CASSYFLGGSYGYTF.

This clone was picked up one time. The chain has TRBV11-2 and TRBJ2-1; maybe TRBD2 (5 bases). The germline V gene encodes CDR1 SGHAT and CDR2 FQNNGV. The CDR3 has 13 amino acids. Trimming took 0 bases from V and 8 from J, leaving 8 bases between them. The CDR3 reads CASSLDSGDEQFF. The CDR3 coding sequence is TGTGCCAGCAGCTTAGATTCCGGGGATGAGCAGTTCTTC.

A word on this clone: Other DNA sequences of this sample code for an identical CDR3. This chain links TRBV2 with TRBJ2-7; no clear D gene. V shed 6 bases and J shed 1 base, with 4 bases lying between them. CDR1 and CDR2 from the germline V gene are SNHLY and FYNNEI. The CDR3 runs to 11 residues. The CDR3 bases are TGTGCCAGCAGGGTTTCCTACGAGCAGTACTTC. As protein: CASRVSYEQYF.

The rearrangement uses TRBV27 and TRBJ1-5; possible D gene TRBD1, 5 bases. CDR1 and CDR2 from the germline V gene are MNHEY and SMNVEV (reference sequence). The CDR3 sequence is 16 residues long. Trimming left V 5 bases short and J 7 bases short, with 21 bases between. CDR3 protein: CASSNGAGPGGQPQHF. The CDR3 DNA reads TGTGCCAGCAGTAACGGCGCGGGCCCCGGGGGACAGCCCCAGCATTTT.

The V and J genes are TRBV28 and TRBJ2-7; 7 positions match TRBD1. V dropped 5 bases and J dropped 6; count of bases not matched to a gene: 13. The CDR3 spans 15 residues. CDR1 is MDHEN, CDR2 SYDVKM, per germline. CDR3 sequence reads: CASSSTGTEIVEQYF. The CDR3 DNA sequence: TGTGCCAGCAGTAGTACCGGGACAGAGATTGTCGAGCAGTACTTC.

The CDR3 protein is CASATDEAYGYTF. The CDR3 region has the DNA TGTGCCAGCGCCACCGATGAAGCCTATGGCTACACCTTC. The chain uses TRBV18 and TRBJ1-2; D uncertain. The CDR3 totals 13 residues. V was trimmed by 8 bases and J by 4 bases, leaving 14 bases between them. CDR1 is KGHSH, CDR2 LQKENI, per germline.

The table lists this clone with a count of one. The chain carries TRBV3-1 (or the pseudogene TRBV3-2) and TRBJ1-5, with TRBD1 matching 8 bases. This CDR3 has 21 residues. The germline CDR1 and CDR2 sequences are LGHDT and YNNKEL (reference sequence). The trim removed 6 bases at V and 1 base at J, leaving 23 bases unmatched. DNA of the CDR3: TGTGCCAGCAGGCAGACCATGCATAAGAGAATACAGGGGGACAGCAATCAGCCCCAGCATTTT. Protein product: CASRQTMHKRIQGDSNQPQHF.

This clone was seen a single time. J is TRBJ2-7 and V is TRBV2, with 9 bases identical to TRBD1. CDR1 is SNHLY and CDR2 is FYNNEI in the germline V gene. The CDR3 totals 13 residues. Losses at the gene ends were 7 bases for V and 6 bases for J; bases not matched to a gene: 7. The CDR3 reads CASTGQGTGEQYF. CDR3 bases: TGTGCCAGCACCGGACAGGGGACGGGCGAGCAGTACTTC.

CDR3 protein: CASSLYLGSGNTIYF. The CDR3 DNA is TGTGCCAGCAGCTTATATCTGGGCTCTGGAAACACCATATATTTT. The chain is built from TRBV7-9 and TRBJ1-3; no clear D. This CDR3 comprises 15 residues. Germline values: CDR1 SEHNR, CDR2 FQNEAQ (reference sequence). With 2 bases removed from V and 0 bases from J, the gap between germline ends came to 8 bases.

This chain's CDR3 is CASSSRTGPGEQYF. The CDR3 nucleotides are TGTGCCAGCAGTTCTAGGACAGGGCCGGGCGAGCAGTACTTC. V usage is TRBV28 and J usage is TRBJ2-7; 8 nucleotides line up with TRBD1. The junction had 8 bases not matched to a gene; V was cut back by 4 bases and J by 6 bases. Germline V lookup: CDR1 MDHEN, CDR2 SYDVKM. The CDR3 is made up of 14 amino acids.

As concerns this clone: Other DNA variants within this sample encode the same CDR3. The chain uses TRBV5-1 and TRBJ1-1; D possibly corresponds to TRBD1 (5 bases). Trimming stripped 4 bases from V and 1 base from J, with 11 bases between. This CDR3 contains 14 residues. Germline V gene lookup returns CDR1 SGHRS and CDR2 YFSETQ. In DNA form, the CDR3 reads TGCGCCAGCAGCAGCCAGGGAGGGAACACTGAAGCTTTCTTT. It codes for CASSSQGGNTEAFF.

This chain uses TRBV11-2 with TRBJ2-7; 7 nucleotides align to TRBD2. There are 15 residues in the CDR3. Per germline, CDR1 SGHAT and CDR2 FQNNGV. The junction had 6 bases not matched to a gene; V was cut back by 2 bases and J by 2 bases. The chain's CDR3 is CASSLRRESTYEQYF. Written as DNA, the CDR3 is TGTGCCAGCAGCTTACGGCGGGAGAGTACCTACGAGCAGTACTTC. The full variable domain, rest sourced from reference TRBV11-2 and TRBJ2-7, is EAGVAQSPRYKIIEKRQSVAFWCNPISGHATLYWYQQILGQGPKLLIQFQNNGVVDDSQLPKDRFSAERLKGVDSTLKIQPAKLEDSAVYLCASSLRRESTYEQYFGPGTRLTVT.

The chain recombines TRBV28 with TRBJ1-3, with 10 bases fitting TRBD1. V dropped 3 bases and J dropped 3; count of bases not matched to a gene: 5. Germline lookup yields CDR1 MDHEN and CDR2 SYDVKM. This CDR3 has 16 residues. In nucleotides, the CDR3 is TGTGCCAGCAGTTTTGGGGGACAGGGGAATGGAAACACCATATATTTT. This sequence encodes CASSFGGQGNGNTIYF.

This clone was recorded a few times. The CDR3 loop reads CATSGRTLGANVLTF. CDR3 DNA: TGTGCCACCAGTGGCCGTACCCTTGGGGCCAACGTCCTGACTTTC. The V and J genes are TRBV24-1 and TRBJ2-6, with D unclear. V gave up 5 bases and J gave up 3 bases, with 10 bases separating them. The CDR3 runs to 15 residues. Germline CDR1 is KGHDR and CDR2 is SFDVKD.

The chain links TRBV28 to TRBJ2-2; 7 bases map to TRBD2. Trimming took 8 bases from V and 3 from J; bases not matched to a gene: 3. CDR1 is MDHEN, CDR2 SYDVKM, per germline. The CDR3 is 13 amino acids. The chain's CDR3 is CASGRGDTGELFF. Written as DNA, the CDR3 is TGTGCCAGCGGTCGGGGGGACACCGGGGAGCTGTTTTTT.

The genes are TRBV18 and TRBJ1-1; maybe TRBD1 (5 bases). The V gene lost 4 bases and the J gene lost 1 base, with 10 bases spanning the gap. This CDR3 region has 14 residues. Germline V CDR1 and CDR2: KGHSH, LQKENI. CDR3 sequence reads: CASSLGRTNTEAFF. CDR3 bases: TGTGCCAGCTCACTGGGGCGGACGAACACTGAAGCTTTCTTT.

The chain is built from TRBV19 and TRBJ2-3; D is undetermined. V shed 3 bases and J shed 1 base, with 8 bases lying between them. Germline CDR1 is LNHDA and CDR2 is SQIVND (reference sequence). The CDR3 runs 14 residues. The CDR3 protein is CASSIQAGTDTQYF. CDR3 in DNA: TGTGCCAGTAGTATTCAGGCCGGCACAGATACGCAGTATTTT.

This clone was counted a few times. V gene TRBV7-8 combines with J gene TRBJ1-3, with unresolved D. The CDR3 is made up of 18 amino acids. In germline, CDR1 is SGHVS, CDR2 FQNEAQ. V shed 5 bases and J shed 0 bases, with 20 bases lying between them. The CDR3 coding sequence is TGTGCCAGCAGCCAGCAACCGAGAAGGGTGAACTCTGGAAACACCATATATTTT. It codes for CASSQQPRRVNSGNTIYF.

The chain recombines TRBV4-1 with TRBJ2-3; 10 bases are a match to TRBD1. With V trimmed by 3 bases and J by 4 bases, 4 bases remained unmatched. Germline loops: CDR1 MGHRA, CDR2 YSYEKL. The CDR3 consists of 15 residues. The CDR3 is CASSQGQGFPDTQYF. CDR3 DNA sequence: TGCGCCAGCAGCCAGGGACAGGGGTTCCCAGATACGCAGTATTTT.

The chain is built from TRBV6-6 and TRBJ2-3; possible D gene TRBD2, 5 bases. Trimming pared 0 bases from V and 6 bases from J, leaving 16 bases between. Germline CDR1 MNHNY, CDR2 SVGAGI (reference sequence). The CDR3 extends over 16 amino acids. The CDR3 nucleotides read TGTGCCAGCAGTTACTCGTCCGGCGGAGGTGGGGATACGCAGTATTTT. This encodes CASSYSSGGGGDTQYF.

The chain combines TRBV2 with TRBJ1-1; D is unclear. V was clipped by 5 bases and J by 11 bases, with 18 bases between them. This CDR3 contains 13 residues. Germline V gives CDR1 SNHLY, CDR2 FYNNEI. The CDR3 loop is CASSPGLRAGAFF. The CDR3 nucleotides are TGTGCCAGCAGTCCCGGCCTAAGGGCCGGGGCTTTCTTT.

The genes are TRBV19 and TRBJ2-1; possible D gene TRBD2, 6 bases. Germline lookup yields CDR1 LNHDA and CDR2 SQIVND (reference sequence). Between the trimmed V and J ends, which lost 10 bases and 6 bases, there was a span of 25 bases. The CDR3 length is 16 residues. The CDR3 loop reads CATTPGGALELNEQFF. The CDR3 DNA is TGTGCCACCACCCCAGGCGGGGCCTTGGAGCTCAATGAGCAGTTCTTC.

The V call is TRBV4-2, the J call TRBJ2-7; TRBD2 matches at 8 bases. Per germline, CDR1 LGHNA and CDR2 YNFKEQ. The CDR3 runs 16 residues. With 0 bases clipped from V and 3 bases from J, the junction kept 7 bases outside the gene matches. CDR3 DNA: TGTGCCAGCAGCCAAGATCAGGCGGGGGGTCACTACGAGCAGTACTTC. Translating gives CASSQDQAGGHYEQYF.

V gene TRBV28 combines with J gene TRBJ2-1; no firm D call. The germline V gene encodes CDR1 MDHEN and CDR2 SYDVKM. This CDR3 has 12 amino acids. CDR3 nucleotide sequence: TGTGCAGCGTCGAGCTCCTACAATGAGCAGTTCTTC. Translated, it gives CAASSSYNEQFF.

The CDR3 region is CASSWITPTTSYNEQFF. The DNA for the CDR3 is TGTGCCAGCAGTTGGATAACACCTACAACTTCTTACAATGAGCAGTTCTTC. The genes are TRBV28 and TRBJ2-1; no definite D call. The germline V gene encodes CDR1 MDHEN and CDR2 SYDVKM. Between the trimmed V and J ends, which lost 4 bases and 4 bases, there was a span of 20 bases. CDR3 size: 17 residues.

The V call is TRBV7-8, the J call TRBJ1-2; TRBD1 aligns across 7 bases. CDR1 SGHVS and CDR2 FQNEAQ come from the germline V gene. V lost 5 bases and J lost 2; bases outside the gene matches: 2. CDR3 length equals 13 residues. The CDR3 protein is CASSRGQNYGYTF. CDR3 in DNA: TGTGCCAGCAGCCGGGGACAGAACTATGGCTACACCTTC.

The chain uses TRBV28 and TRBJ2-5; D is unclear. The CDR3 is 15 residues long. CDR1 and CDR2 (germline): MDHEN, SYDVKM. Deletions cut 3 bases from V and 3 bases from J, with 14 bases between. The CDR3 coding sequence is TGTGCCAGCAGTTTCCTGGACCTTACGAAAGAGACCCAGTACTTC. It codes for CASSFLDLTKETQYF.

The rearrangement uses TRBV6-6 and TRBJ2-1; 10 nucleotides agree with TRBD2. CDR3 length: 16 amino acids. From germline, CDR1 is MNHNY and CDR2 SVGAGI (reference sequence). The V gene end was trimmed by 6 bases and the J gene end by 0 bases; junction bases not matched to a gene: 5. The CDR3 DNA sequence: TGTGCCAGCAGAAAACGGACTAGCGGCTCCTACAATGAGCAGTTCTTC. Residues: CASRKRTSGSYNEQFF.

This clone was recorded only once. The chain recombines TRBV7-2 with TRBJ1-4, with D maybe TRBD1 (6 bases). In germline, CDR1 is SGHTA, CDR2 FQGNSA. CDR3 length equals 16 residues. Trimming pared 5 bases from V and 0 bases from J, leaving 13 bases between. The CDR3 loop reads CASSVQGSTTNEKLFF. The CDR3 DNA sequence: TGTGCCAGCAGCGTTCAGGGGAGCACAACTAATGAAAAACTGTTTTTT.

This CDR3 is CASSRETDTQYF. Written as DNA, the CDR3 is TGTGCCAGCAGCCGCGAAACAGATACGCAGTATTTT. The gene calls are TRBV11-2 and TRBJ2-3; D is ambiguous. CDR1 is SGHAT, CDR2 FQNNGV, per germline. The CDR3 length is 12 residues. V was clipped by 5 bases and J by 3 bases, with 6 bases between them.

This clone was recorded only once. The V and J genes are TRBV6-5 and TRBJ2-7; unclear D gene. The V gene's germline CDR1 is MNHEY and CDR2 SVGAGI. The CDR3 runs to 13 residues. The ends were cut back, 7 bases at V and 5 bases at J, with 15 bases in the middle. For the CDR3, the DNA is TGTGCCAGCACTCGCCCGGAAATCCACGAGCAGTACTTC. This translates into CASTRPEIHEQYF.